The rows below give T cell receptor beta chains drawn from one sample of a study of T cells after posttransplantation cyclophosphamide. Profiled with immunoSEQ multiplex PCR; TCRdb holds only in-frame clones, not every one. The table lists 35,000 to 45,000 clones, roughly 78% of them singletons. This specimen consisted of CD4+ T cells sorted from blood, obtained 1,900 to 2,000 days after a stem cell transplant with posttransplant cyclophosphamide. Receptors were obtained from a female patient in her thirties or forties who received an allogeneic stem cell transplant from a related donor, was CMV-positive, and had no GVHD. Some of the T cells might come from the graft donor. CDR3s include the opening cysteine and the closing phenylalanine or tryptophan. The D gene is left open where the match is weak. A row's size may be missing; if present it is once, few, many or a size class.

v_call	clone_size	j_call	d_call	cdr3_nt	cdr3_aa
TRBV19	NA	TRBJ2-2	NA	TGTGCCAGTAGTATTCTAGCGTGGAACACCGGGGAGCTGTTTTTT	CASSILAWNTGELFF
TRBV11-2	NA	TRBJ2-2	TRBD1	TGTGCCAGCAGCTCAGCCGGGACAGCGAACACCGGGGAGCTGTTTTTT	CASSSAGTANTGELFF
TRBV18	NA	TRBJ1-1	NA	TGTGCCAGCTCGTCCGACACTGAAGCTTTCTTT	CASSSDTEAFF
TRBV6-5	NA	TRBJ1-6	NA	TGTGCCAGCAGTTACGATCCGACGGGGAATTCACCCCTCCACTTT	CASSYDPTGNSPLHF
TRBV9	NA	TRBJ1-3	NA	TGTGCCAGCAGCGTCGACAGTGGAAACACCATATATTTT	CASSVDSGNTIYF
TRBV13	NA	TRBJ1-4	NA	TGTGCCAGCAGCCAGAGGACAGTCCTTCGGGAAAAACTGTTTTTT	CASSQRTVLREKLFF
TRBV7-9	few	TRBJ2-5	TRBD1	TGTGCCAGCAGCTTAAGGCCCGGACAGGTCCAAGAGACCCAGTACTTC	CASSLRPGQVQETQYF
TRBV6-1	NA	TRBJ1-2	TRBD1	TGTGCCAGCAGTGTCCGACAGGGACACTATGGCTACACCTTC	CASSVRQGHYGYTF
TRBV6-6	NA	TRBJ1-2	NA	TGTGCCAGCAGATTCCAGGGGAAGGGGACCTATGGCTACACCTTC	CASRFQGKGTYGYTF
TRBV7-8	medium-sized	TRBJ2-7	TRBD2	TGTGCCAGCAGCTTAGGAGCGGGCATGACTAGCGGGGGGTACACCTACGAGCAGTACTTC	CASSLGAGMTSGGYTYEQYF
TRBV19	NA	TRBJ2-1	NA	TGTGCCAGTAGTATTCACTCTGAGGATGAGCAGTTCTTC	CASSIHSEDEQFF
TRBV5-1	NA	TRBJ2-7	TRBD1	TGCGCCAGCTCCACAGGGGTCCACCCGGAGCAGTACTTC	CASSTGVHPEQYF
TRBV2	NA	TRBJ2-7	NA	TGTGCCAGCAGATTGGACAGAGGATACTACGAGCAGTACTTC	CASRLDRGYYEQYF
TRBV7-9	NA	TRBJ2-5	NA	TGTGCCAGCAGCCGCGGGGGCCAGGTAGGGGAGACCCAGTACTTC	CASSRGGQVGETQYF
TRBV25-1	NA	TRBJ1-1	NA	TGTGCCAGCAGTGTTAATTTTCGGGGGGCGACTGAAGCTTTCTTT	CASSVNFRGATEAFF
TRBV5-8	NA	TRBJ2-7	NA	TGTGCCAGCAGCTTGGACGTTGGACTGTCCGCCTACGAGCAGTACTTC	CASSLDVGLSAYEQYF
TRBV9	NA	TRBJ2-7	NA	TGTGCCAGCACCTCTCGAGGGGGCTCCTACGAGCAGTACTTC	CASTSRGGSYEQYF
TRBV7-3	NA	TRBJ2-2	TRBD2	TGTGCCAGCAGCCGGGGAGGAGCGGGGACGTTAACCGGGGAGCTGTTTTTT	CASSRGGAGTLTGELFF
TRBV28	once	TRBJ2-7	TRBD1	TGTGCCAGCACCCTCCCGCGGACAGGGGCCTACGAGCAGTACTTC	CASTLPRTGAYEQYF
TRBV4-3	once	TRBJ2-2	NA	TGCGCCAGCAGCCAAGGCTACAGGGACGTAAACACCGGGGAGCTGTTTTTT	CASSQGYRDVNTGELFF
TRBV2	NA	TRBJ2-2	TRBD1	TGTGCCAGCAGTGGACAGGGTCGGGGGGAGCTGTTTTTT	CASSGQGRGELFF
TRBV28	NA	TRBJ2-2	NA	TGTGCCAGCAGTTTGGGGCAGGGAAGGGCCGGGGAGCTGTTTTTT	CASSLGQGRAGELFF
TRBV10-3	NA	TRBJ1-1	TRBD1	TGTGCCATCAGTGGCCGACAGGGGGCCGACACTGAAGCTTTCTTT	CAISGRQGADTEAFF